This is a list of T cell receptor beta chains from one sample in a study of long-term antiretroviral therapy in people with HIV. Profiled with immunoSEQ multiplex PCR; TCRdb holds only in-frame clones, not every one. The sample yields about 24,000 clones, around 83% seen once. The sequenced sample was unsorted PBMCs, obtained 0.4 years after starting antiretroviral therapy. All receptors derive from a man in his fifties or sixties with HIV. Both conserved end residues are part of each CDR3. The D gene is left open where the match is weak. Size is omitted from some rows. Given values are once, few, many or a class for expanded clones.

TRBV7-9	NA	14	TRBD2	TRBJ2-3	CASSYSGGEDTQYF	TGTGCCAGCAGTTATAGCGGGGGGGAAGATACGCAGTATTTT
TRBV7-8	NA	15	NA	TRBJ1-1	CASSLAQATDTEAFF	TGTGCCAGCAGCTTAGCCCAGGCTACAGACACTGAAGCTTTCTTT
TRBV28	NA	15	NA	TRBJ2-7	CASSLPPLGAYEQYF	TGTGCCAGCAGTTTACCCCCCCTAGGCGCCTACGAGCAGTACTTC
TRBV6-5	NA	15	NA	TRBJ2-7	CASSYSSGRVGEQYF	TGTGCCAGCAGTTACTCGTCCGGCAGGGTGGGCGAGCAGTACTTC
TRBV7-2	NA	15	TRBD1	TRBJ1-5	CASSLSSGGNQPQHF	TGTGCCAGCAGCTTATCGTCAGGGGGGAATCAGCCCCAGCATTTT
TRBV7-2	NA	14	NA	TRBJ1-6	CASSLAAGYAPLHF	TGTGCCAGCAGCTTAGCGGCAGGGTACGCACCCCTCCACTTT
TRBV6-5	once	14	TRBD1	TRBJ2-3	CASSPGQGGTTQYF	TGTGCCAGCAGCCCGGGACAGGGGGGGACCACGCAGTATTTT
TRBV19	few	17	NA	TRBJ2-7	CASSMTNRAGSSYEQYF	TGTGCCAGTAGTATGACCAACAGGGCGGGGAGCTCCTACGAGCAGTACTTC
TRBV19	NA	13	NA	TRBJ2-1	CASSFSPYNEQFF	TGTGCCAGTAGTTTCAGCCCCTACAATGAGCAGTTCTTC
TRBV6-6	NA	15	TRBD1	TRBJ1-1	CASSQTGQKKSEAFF	TGTGCCAGCAGCCAGACAGGGCAAAAAAAGAGTGAAGCTTTCTTT
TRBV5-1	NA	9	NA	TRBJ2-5	CARIETQYF	TGCGCCAGAATTGAGACCCAGTACTTC
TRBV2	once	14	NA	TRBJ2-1	CASITREPPPEQFF	TGTGCCAGCATTACTAGGGAACCCCCTCCCGAGCAGTTCTTC
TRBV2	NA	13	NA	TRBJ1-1	CASSAPLNTEAFF	TGTGCCAGCAGTGCCCCGTTGAACACTGAAGCTTTCTTT
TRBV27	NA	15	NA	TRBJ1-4	CASSSRVGANEKLFF	TGTGCCAGCAGTTCCAGGGTAGGGGCTAATGAAAAACTGTTTTTT
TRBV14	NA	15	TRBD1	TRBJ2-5	CASSLGTGGQETQYF	TGTGCCAGCAGCCTCGGGACAGGGGGCCAAGAGACCCAGTACTTC
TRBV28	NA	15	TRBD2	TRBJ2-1	CASSFLAGGDNEQFF	TGTGCCAGCAGTTTCCTAGCGGGGGGGGACAATGAGCAGTTCTTC
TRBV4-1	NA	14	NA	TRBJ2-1	CASSHLVHGNEQFF	TGCGCCAGCAGCCATCTGGTCCACGGAAATGAGCAGTTCTTC
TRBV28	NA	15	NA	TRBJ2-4	CASRGLKDAKNIQYF	TGTGCCAGCAGGGGACTGAAGGATGCCAAAAACATTCAGTACTTC
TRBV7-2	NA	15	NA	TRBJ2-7	CASSPGGTSVYEQYF	TGTGCCAGCAGCCCAGGGGGGACATCAGTCTACGAGCAGTACTTC
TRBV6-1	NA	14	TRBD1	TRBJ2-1	CASSARTGRNEQFF	TGTGCCAGCAGTGCCAGGACAGGTAGGAATGAGCAGTTCTTC
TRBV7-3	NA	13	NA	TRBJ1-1	CASSTYLNTEAFF	TGTGCCAGCAGCACATACTTGAACACTGAAGCTTTCTTT
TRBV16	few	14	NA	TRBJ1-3	CASSSATSGNTIYF	TGTGCCAGCAGCTCCGCGACCTCTGGAAACACCATATATTTT
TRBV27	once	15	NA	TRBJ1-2	CASRGSIWGHYGYTF	TGTGCCAGCAGGGGATCTATTTGGGGGCACTATGGCTACACCTTC
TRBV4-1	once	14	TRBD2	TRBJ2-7	CASSPIAGEGEQYF	TGCGCCAGCAGCCCTATAGCGGGGGAAGGCGAGCAGTACTTC
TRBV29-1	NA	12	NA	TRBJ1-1	CSVVTSNTEAFF	TGCAGCGTTGTCACAAGTAACACTGAAGCTTTCTTT
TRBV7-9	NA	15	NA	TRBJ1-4	CASSLVAATNEKLFF	TGTGCCAGCAGCTTAGTAGCAGCAACTAATGAAAAACTGTTTTTT
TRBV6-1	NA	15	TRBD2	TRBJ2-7	CASTSSGGPTYEQYF	TGTGCCAGCACCTCTAGCGGGGGCCCCACCTACGAGCAGTACTTC
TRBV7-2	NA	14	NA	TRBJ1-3	CASSGQGRGNTIYF	TGTGCCAGCAGCGGGCAAGGGCGTGGAAACACCATATATTTT
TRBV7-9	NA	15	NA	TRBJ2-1	CASSGGRDEYNEQFF	TGTGCCAGCAGCGGCGGCCGCGACGAATACAATGAGCAGTTCTTC
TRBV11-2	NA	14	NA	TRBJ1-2	CASSSQLGDYGYTF	TGTGCCAGCAGTTCCCAGTTAGGGGATTATGGCTACACCTTC
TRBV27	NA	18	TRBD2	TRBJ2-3	CASSPGTSGAASTDTQYF	TGTGCCAGCAGTCCCGGGACTAGCGGGGCCGCTAGCACAGATACGCAGTATTTT
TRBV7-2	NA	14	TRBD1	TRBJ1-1	CASSYRQGKAEAFF	TGTGCCAGCAGCTACAGACAGGGTAAGGCTGAAGCTTTCTTT
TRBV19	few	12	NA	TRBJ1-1	CASSAGGTEAFF	TGTGCCAGTAGTGCCGGGGGCACTGAAGCTTTCTTT
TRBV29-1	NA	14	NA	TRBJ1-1	CSVDPGLRSTEAFF	TGCAGCGTTGATCCAGGGCTTAGGAGCACTGAAGCTTTCTTT
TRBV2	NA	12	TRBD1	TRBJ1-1	CASSEEDRVAFF	TGTGCCAGCAGTGAAGAAGACAGGGTGGCTTTCTTT
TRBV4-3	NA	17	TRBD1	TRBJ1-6	CASSQDRVGQGRSPLHF	TGCGCCAGCAGCCAAGATCGGGTGGGACAGGGACGTTCACCCCTCCACTTT
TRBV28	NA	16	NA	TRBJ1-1	CASSGTIWLISTEAFF	TGTGCCAGCAGTGGGACCATTTGGCTAATTTCCACTGAAGCTTTCTTT
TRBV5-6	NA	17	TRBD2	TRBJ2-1	CASSLGPLRGGYNEQFF	TGTGCCAGCAGCTTGGGCCCTTTGCGGGGGGGGTACAATGAGCAGTTCTTC
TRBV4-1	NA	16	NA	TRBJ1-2	CASSQDRGGVDYGYTF	TGCGCCAGCAGCCAAGATCGGGGGGGGGTCGACTATGGCTACACCTTC
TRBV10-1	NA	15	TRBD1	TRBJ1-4	CETKDRGLGNEKLFF	TGCGAAACCAAGGACAGGGGACTTGGTAATGAAAAACTGTTTTTT
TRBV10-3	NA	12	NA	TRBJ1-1	CAIGRGDTEAFF	TGTGCCATCGGGCGCGGGGACACTGAAGCTTTCTTT
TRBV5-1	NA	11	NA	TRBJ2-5	CASSFQETQYF	TGCGCCAGCAGCTTTCAAGAGACCCAGTACTTC
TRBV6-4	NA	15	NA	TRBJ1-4	CASSRIQGANEKLFF	TGTGCCAGCAGCAGAATACAGGGTGCTAATGAAAAACTGTTTTTT
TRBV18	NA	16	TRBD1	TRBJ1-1	CASSPPSRGQGTEAFF	TGTGCCAGCTCACCACCCTCCAGGGGACAGGGCACTGAAGCTTTCTTT
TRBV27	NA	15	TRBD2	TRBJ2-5	CASSLGTSGQETQYF	TGTGCCAGCAGTTTGGGAACTAGCGGCCAAGAGACCCAGTACTTC
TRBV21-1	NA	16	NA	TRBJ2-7	CASSNGNRGASPEQYF	TGTGCCAGCAGCAATGGAAACAGGGGGGCTAGTCCCGAGCAGTACTTC
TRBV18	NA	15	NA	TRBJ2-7	CASRWAGEPSYEQYF	TGTGCCAGCCGGTGGGCAGGGGAGCCTTCCTACGAGCAGTACTTC
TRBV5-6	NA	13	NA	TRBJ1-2	CASSAGGQYGYTF	TGTGCCAGCAGCGCGGGTGGACAGTATGGCTACACCTTC
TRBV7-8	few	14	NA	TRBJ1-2	CASSPDRSNYGYTF	TGTGCCAGCAGCCCTGATCGCTCTAACTATGGCTACACCTTC
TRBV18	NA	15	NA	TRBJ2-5	CASSPSNSHQETQYF	TGTGCCAGCTCACCATCTAATAGTCACCAAGAGACCCAGTACTTC
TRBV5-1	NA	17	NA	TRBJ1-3	CASSDHPTARSGNTIYF	TGCGCCAGCAGCGACCACCCGACTGCTCGCTCTGGAAACACCATATATTTT
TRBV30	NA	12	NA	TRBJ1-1	CAWSRPNTEAFF	TGTGCCTGGAGCCGGCCTAACACTGAAGCTTTCTTT
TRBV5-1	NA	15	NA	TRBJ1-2	CASSLGTKANYGYTF	TGCGCCAGCAGCCTTGGGACAAAAGCTAACTATGGCTACACCTTC
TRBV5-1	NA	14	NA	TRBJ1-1	CASSLLSGDTEAFF	TGCGCCAGCAGCTTGCTCTCGGGGGACACTGAAGCTTTCTTT
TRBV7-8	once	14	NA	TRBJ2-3	CASRTGTSTDTQYF	TGTGCCAGCAGGACAGGGACTAGCACAGATACGCAGTATTTT
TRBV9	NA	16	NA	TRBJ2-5	CASTSTWGQAGETQYF	TGTGCCAGCACCTCTACATGGGGGCAGGCAGGGGAGACCCAGTACTTC
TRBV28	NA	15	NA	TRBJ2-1	CASSYGVPEGNEQFF	TGTGCCAGCAGTTATGGCGTTCCTGAGGGTAATGAGCAGTTCTTC
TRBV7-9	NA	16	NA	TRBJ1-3	CASSLGERRRRGTIYF	TGTGCCAGCAGCTTGGGGGAACGTCGGCGAAGGGGCACCATATATTTT
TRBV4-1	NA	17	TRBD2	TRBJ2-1	CASSQDRYKRGGNEQFF	TGCGCCAGCAGCCAAGATAGATACAAGCGGGGGGGTAATGAGCAGTTCTTC
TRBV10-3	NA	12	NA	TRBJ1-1	CAIRGTVAEAFF	TGTGCCATCAGGGGAACAGTCGCTGAAGCTTTCTTT